This T cell receptor beta chain was found in a study of control samples from healthy donors and cancer patients. Clones were read by immunoSEQ multiplex PCR, and TCRdb kept only the in-frame ones, dropping some. The data show about 82,000 clones, about 88% seen once. CDR3 length: 17 amino acids. Trimming took 7 bases from V and 3 from J; bases not matched to a gene: 12. Germline loops: CDR1 MDHEN, CDR2 SYDVKM. The sequenced sample consisted of blood. The genes are TRBV28 and TRBJ2-3; TRBD2 aligns across 11 bases. This sequence originates from a man in his fifties in good health. CDR3 amino acids: CASKSIVLAGVTDTQYF. The CDR3 nucleotides read TGTGCCAGCAAATCGATCGTACTAGCGGGGGTTACAGATACGCAGTATTTT.